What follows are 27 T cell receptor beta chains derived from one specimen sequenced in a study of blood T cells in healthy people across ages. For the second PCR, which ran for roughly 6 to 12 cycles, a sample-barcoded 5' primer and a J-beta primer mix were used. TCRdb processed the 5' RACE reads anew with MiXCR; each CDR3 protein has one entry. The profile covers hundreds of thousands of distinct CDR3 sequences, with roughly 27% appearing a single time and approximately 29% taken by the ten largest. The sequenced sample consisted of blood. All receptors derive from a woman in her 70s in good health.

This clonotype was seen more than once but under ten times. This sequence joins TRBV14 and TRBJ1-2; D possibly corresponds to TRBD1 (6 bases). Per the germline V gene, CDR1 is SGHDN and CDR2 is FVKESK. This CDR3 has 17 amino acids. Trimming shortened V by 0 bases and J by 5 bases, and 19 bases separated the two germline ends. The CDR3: CASSQEGGQPRPYGYTF. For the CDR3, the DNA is TGTGCCAGCAGCCAAGAAGGGGGTCAACCCCGTCCGTATGGCTACACCTTC. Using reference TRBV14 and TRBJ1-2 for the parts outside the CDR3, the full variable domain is EAGVTQFPSHSVIEKGQTVTLRCDPISGHDNLYWYRRVMGKEIKFLLHFVKESKQDESGMPNNRFLAERTGGTYSTLKVQPAELEDSGVYFCASSQEGGQPRPYGYTFGSGTRLTVV.

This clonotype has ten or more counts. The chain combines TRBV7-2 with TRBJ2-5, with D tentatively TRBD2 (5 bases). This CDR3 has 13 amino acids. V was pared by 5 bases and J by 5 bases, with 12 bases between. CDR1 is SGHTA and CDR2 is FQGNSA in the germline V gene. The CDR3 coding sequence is TGTGCCAGCAGCCCGGGTAGGACTGAGACCCAGTACTTC. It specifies CASSPGRTETQYF.

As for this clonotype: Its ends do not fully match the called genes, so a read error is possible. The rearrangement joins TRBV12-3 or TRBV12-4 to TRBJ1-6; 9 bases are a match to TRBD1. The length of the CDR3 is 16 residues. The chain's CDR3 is CVSSPDRDRVTSPLHF. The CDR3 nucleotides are TGTGTCAGCAGTCCCGACCGGGACAGGGTAACATCACCCCTCCACTTT.

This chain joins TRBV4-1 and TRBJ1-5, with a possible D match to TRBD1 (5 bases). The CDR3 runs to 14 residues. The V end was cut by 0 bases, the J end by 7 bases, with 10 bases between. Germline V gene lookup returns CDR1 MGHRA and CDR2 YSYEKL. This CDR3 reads CASSQDGAGQPQHF. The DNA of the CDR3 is TGCGCCAGCAGCCAAGATGGGGCCGGGCAGCCCCAGCATTTT.

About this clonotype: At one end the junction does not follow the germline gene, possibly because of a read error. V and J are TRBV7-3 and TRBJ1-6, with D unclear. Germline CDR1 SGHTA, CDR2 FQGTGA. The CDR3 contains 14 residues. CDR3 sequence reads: CASSLQAMNSPLHF. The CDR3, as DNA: TGTGCCAGCAGCTTACAGGCAATGAATTCCCCCCTCCACTTT.

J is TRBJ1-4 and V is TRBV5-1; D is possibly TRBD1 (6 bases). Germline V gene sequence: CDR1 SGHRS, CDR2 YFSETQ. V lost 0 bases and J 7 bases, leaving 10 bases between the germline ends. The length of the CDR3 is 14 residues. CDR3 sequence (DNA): TGCGCCAGCAGCTTGGCGGGGGCCGGTGAAAAACTGTTTTTT. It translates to CASSLAGAGEKLFF.

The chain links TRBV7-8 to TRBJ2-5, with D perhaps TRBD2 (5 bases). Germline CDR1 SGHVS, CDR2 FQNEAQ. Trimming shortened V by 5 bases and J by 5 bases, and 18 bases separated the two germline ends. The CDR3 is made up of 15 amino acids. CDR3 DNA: TGTGCCAGCAGCCCAATCGGGATATCTGGGGAGACCCAGTACTTC. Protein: CASSPIGISGETQYF.

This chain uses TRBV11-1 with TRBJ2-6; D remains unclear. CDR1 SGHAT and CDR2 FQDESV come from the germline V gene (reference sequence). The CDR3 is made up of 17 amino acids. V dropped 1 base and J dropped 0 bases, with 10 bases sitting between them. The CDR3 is CASSLEFLHSGANVLTF. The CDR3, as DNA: TGTGCCAGCAGCTTAGAGTTCTTACACTCTGGGGCCAACGTCCTGACTTTC.

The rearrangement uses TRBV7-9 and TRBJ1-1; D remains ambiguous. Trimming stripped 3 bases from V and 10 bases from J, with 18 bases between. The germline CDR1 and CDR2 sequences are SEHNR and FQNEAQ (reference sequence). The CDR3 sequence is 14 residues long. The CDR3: CASSLAETKVGAFF. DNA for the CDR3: TGTGCCAGCAGCTTGGCCGAAACTAAGGTCGGAGCTTTCTTT.

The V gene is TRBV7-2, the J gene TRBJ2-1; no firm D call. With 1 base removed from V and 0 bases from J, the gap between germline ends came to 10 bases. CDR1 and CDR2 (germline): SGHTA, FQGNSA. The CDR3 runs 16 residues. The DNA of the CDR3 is TGTGCCAGCAGCTTAGGTGGGTGGAGCTCCTACAATGAGCAGTTCTTC. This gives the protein CASSLGGWSSYNEQFF.

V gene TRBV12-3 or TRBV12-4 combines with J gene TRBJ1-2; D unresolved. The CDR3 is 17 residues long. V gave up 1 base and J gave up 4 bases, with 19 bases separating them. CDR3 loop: CASSLEMTPVPGYGYTF. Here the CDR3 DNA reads TGTGCCAGCAGTTTAGAAATGACACCCGTCCCGGGCTATGGCTACACCTTC.

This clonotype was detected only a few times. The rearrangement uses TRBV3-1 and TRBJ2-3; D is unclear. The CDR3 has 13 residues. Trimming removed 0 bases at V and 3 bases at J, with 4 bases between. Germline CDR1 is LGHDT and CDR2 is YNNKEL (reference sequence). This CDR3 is CASSQDMTDTQYF. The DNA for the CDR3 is TGTGCCAGCAGCCAAGACATGACAGATACGCAGTATTTT.

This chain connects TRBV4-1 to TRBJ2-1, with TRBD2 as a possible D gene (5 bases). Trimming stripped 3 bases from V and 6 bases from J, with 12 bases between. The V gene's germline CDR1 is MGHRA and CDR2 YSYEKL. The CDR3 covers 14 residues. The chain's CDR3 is CASSHETGSNEQFF. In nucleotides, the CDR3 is TGCGCCAGCAGCCATGAGACGGGGAGCAATGAGCAGTTCTTC.

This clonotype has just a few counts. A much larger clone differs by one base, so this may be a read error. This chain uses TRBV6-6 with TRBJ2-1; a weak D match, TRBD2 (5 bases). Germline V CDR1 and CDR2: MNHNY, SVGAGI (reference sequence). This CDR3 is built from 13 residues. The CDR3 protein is CASSPTLEVEQLF. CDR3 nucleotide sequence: TGTGCCAGCAGTCCTACACTAGAGGTTGAGCAGCTCTTC.

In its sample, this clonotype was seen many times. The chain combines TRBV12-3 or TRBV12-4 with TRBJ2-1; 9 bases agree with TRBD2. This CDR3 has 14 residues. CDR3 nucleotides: TGTGGGGTCTCTAGCGGGATGCGAGGAGATGAGCAGTTCTTC. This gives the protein CGVSSGMRGDEQFF.

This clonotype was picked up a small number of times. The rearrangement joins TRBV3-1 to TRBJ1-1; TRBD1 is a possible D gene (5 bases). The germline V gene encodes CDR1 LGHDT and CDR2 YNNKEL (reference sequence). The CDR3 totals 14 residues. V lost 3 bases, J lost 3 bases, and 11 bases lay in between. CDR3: CASSHTDTYTEAFF. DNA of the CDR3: TGTGCCAGCAGCCACACGGACACTTACACTGAAGCTTTCTTT. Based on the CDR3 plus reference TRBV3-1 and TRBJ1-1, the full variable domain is DTAVSQTPKYLVTQMGNDKSIKCEQNLGHDTMYWYKQDSKKFLKIMFSYNNKELIINETVPNRFSPKSPDKAHLNLHINSLELGDSAVYFCASSHTDTYTEAFFGQGTRLTVV.

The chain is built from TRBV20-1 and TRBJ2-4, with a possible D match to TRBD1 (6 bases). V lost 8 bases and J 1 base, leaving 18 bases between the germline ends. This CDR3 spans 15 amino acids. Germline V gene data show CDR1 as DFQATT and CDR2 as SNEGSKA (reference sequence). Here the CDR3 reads CSISPGQGAKNIQYF. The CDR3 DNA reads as TGCAGTATCAGCCCAGGGCAGGGGGCCAAAAACATTCAGTACTTC.

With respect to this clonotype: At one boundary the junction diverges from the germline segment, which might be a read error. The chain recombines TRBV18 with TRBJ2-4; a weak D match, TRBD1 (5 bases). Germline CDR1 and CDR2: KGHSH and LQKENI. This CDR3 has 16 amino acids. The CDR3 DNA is TGTGCCAGCCCACCACCATCTGGGCAGGGATGGGACATTCAGTACTTC. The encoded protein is CASPPPSGQGWDIQYF.

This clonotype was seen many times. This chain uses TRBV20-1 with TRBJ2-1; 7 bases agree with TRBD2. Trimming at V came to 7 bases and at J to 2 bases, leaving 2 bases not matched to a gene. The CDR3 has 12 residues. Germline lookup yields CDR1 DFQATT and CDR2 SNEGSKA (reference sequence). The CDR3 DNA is TGCAGTGTACGGGAGGCCTACAATGAGCAGTTCTTC. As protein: CSVREAYNEQFF.

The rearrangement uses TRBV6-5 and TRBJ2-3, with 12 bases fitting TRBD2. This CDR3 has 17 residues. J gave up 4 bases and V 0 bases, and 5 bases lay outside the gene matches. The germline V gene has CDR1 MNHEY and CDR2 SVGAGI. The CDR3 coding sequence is TGTGCCAGCAGTTACTCCCGGACTAGCGGGGCCTCAGATACGCAGTATTTT. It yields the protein CASSYSRTSGASDTQYF.

The CDR3 is CASSRDRGYEKLFF. The CDR3 region has the DNA TGTGCCAGCAGCCGGGACAGGGGGTATGAAAAACTGTTTTTT. V usage is TRBV7-2 and J usage is TRBJ1-4, with 11 positions matching TRBD1. The CDR3 is 14 amino acids. V dropped 5 bases and J dropped 6; count of bases not matched to a gene: 2. Germline V CDR1 and CDR2: SGHTA, FQGNSA.

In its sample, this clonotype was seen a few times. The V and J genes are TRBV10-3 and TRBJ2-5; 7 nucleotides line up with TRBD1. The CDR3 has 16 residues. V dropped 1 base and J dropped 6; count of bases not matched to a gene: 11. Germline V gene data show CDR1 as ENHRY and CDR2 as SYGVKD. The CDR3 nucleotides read TGTGCCATCAGTGAGTTTCGGACAGGTGGTAAAAAGACCCAGTACTTC. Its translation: CAISEFRTGGKKTQYF.

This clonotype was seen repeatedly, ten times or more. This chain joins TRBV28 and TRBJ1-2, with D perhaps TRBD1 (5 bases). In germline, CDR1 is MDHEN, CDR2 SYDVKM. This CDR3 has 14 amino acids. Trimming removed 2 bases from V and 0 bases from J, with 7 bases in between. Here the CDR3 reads CASSLAGPNYGYTF. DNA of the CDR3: TGTGCCAGCAGTTTAGCGGGGCCTAACTATGGCTACACCTTC.

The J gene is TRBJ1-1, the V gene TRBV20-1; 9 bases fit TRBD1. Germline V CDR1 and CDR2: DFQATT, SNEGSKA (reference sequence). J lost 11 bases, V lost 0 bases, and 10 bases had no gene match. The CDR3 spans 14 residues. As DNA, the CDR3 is TGCAGTGCTAGAGACCCAGGACAGGGGCTCTTGGCTTTCTTT. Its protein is CSARDPGQGLLAFF.

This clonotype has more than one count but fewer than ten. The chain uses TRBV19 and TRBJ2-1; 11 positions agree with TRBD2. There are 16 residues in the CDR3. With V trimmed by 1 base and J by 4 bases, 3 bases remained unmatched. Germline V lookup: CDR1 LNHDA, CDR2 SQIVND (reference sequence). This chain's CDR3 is CASSIGLAGPYNEQFF. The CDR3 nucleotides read TGTGCCAGTAGTATAGGACTAGCGGGACCGTACAATGAGCAGTTCTTC. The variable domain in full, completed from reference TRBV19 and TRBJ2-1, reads DGGITQSPKYLFRKEGQNVTLSCEQNLNHDAMYWYRQDPGQGLRLIYYSQIVNDFQKGDIAEGYSVSREKKESFPLTVTSAQKNPTAFYLCASSIGLAGPYNEQFFGPGTRLTVL.

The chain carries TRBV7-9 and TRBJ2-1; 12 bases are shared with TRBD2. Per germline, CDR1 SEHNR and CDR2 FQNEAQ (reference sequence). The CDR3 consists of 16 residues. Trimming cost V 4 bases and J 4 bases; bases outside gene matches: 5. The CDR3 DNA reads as TGTGCCAGCAGCTCCTTGACTAGCGGGAGATACAATGAGCAGTTCTTC. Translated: CASSSLTSGRYNEQFF.

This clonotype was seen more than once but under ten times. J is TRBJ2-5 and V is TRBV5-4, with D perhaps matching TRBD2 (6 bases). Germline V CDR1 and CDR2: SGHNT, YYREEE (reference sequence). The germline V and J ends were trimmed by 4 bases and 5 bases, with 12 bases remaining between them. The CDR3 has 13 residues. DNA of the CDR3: TGTGCCAGCAGCATCCAGGGACTTGAGACCCAGTACTTC. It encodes CASSIQGLETQYF.